A selection of T cell receptor beta chains follows, all from one sample in a study of human T cells and chemical hapten exposure. TCRdb reprocessed the RACE reads via MiXCR and lists one record per CDR3 protein. Here the sample spans some 62,000 distinct CDR3 sequences, about 10% being singletons. The specimen was whole blood, collected in connection with sensitization to the hapten diphenylcyclopropenone (DPC). The receptor set was obtained from a woman in her 30s with alopecia areata. Some clones in this sample may be carry-over from other donors' samples. Both conserved end residues are part of each CDR3. D genes are given only for firm matches. Clone size, where shown, is once, few, many, or a class for clones that have expanded.

v_gene,abundance,j_gene,d_gene,CDR3nt,CDR3aa
TRBV4-2,few,TRBJ2-7,TRBD1,TGTGCCAGCAGCCGTGACAGGGCTTACGAGCAGTACTTC,CASSRDRAYEQYF
TRBV9,.,TRBJ1-1,.,TGTGCCAGCAGCCCCCACGGGGGGGGCTCGCCTGAAGCTTTCTTT,CASSPHGGGSPEAFF
TRBV7-3,few,TRBJ2-1,.,TGTGCCAGCAGCTACCCTGGGTCCAATGAGCAGTTCTTC,CASSYPGSNEQFF
TRBV18,.,TRBJ1-5,.,TGTGCCAGCTCAGGAAGGACGGATAATCAGCCCCAGCATTTT,CASSGRTDNQPQHF
TRBV28,.,TRBJ2-7,.,TGTGCCAGCAGTTTATGGGGCATTTCCTACGAGCAGTACTTC,CASSLWGISYEQYF
TRBV11-3,few,TRBJ2-1,.,TGTGCCAGCAGCTTTTTGGGGGGTTTCAATGAGCAGTTCTTC,CASSFLGGFNEQFF
TRBV2,.,TRBJ1-5,.,TGTGCCAGCAGTGAAGGGGGTCGTCGGCCGAGTCAGCCCCAGCATTTT,CASSEGGRRPSQPQHF
TRBV6-1,.,TRBJ2-4,.,TGTGCCAGCAGTGAGGAGGCGGCCAAAAACATTCAGTACTTC,CASSEEAAKNIQYF
TRBV7-9,.,TRBJ2-7,.,TGTGCCAGCAGCTTAGGTGTCTCCTGGAACGAGCAGTACTTC,CASSLGVSWNEQYF
TRBV7-9,.,TRBJ1-1,.,TGTGCCAGCAGCTTAGCTCAAGGGAGGAGCACTGAAGCTTTCTTT,CASSLAQGRSTEAFF
TRBV25-1,many,TRBJ1-1,.,TGTGCCAGCAGTCTTATACGGGAGACTGAAGCTTTCTTT,CASSLIRETEAFF
TRBV6-5,few,TRBJ2-1,.,TGTGCCAGCAGTTACACCTATAGTCCGGAACATGAGCAGTTCTTC,CASSYTYSPEHEQFF